This T cell receptor (beta chain) is from a study of blood T cell repertoires in COVID-19. As processed by the authors: Estimates of nucleated cell counts were drawn from the amplification of reference gene primers. Clones were read by immunoSEQ multiplex PCR, and TCRdb kept only the in-frame ones, dropping some. V, J and clone size reflect that table, while D and trimming were determined from the DNA. The top ten hold roughly 10% of the sample, which has roughly 68,000 clones, around 85% seen once. The CDR3 has 18 residues. The germline V and J ends were trimmed by 2 bases and 0 bases, with 17 bases remaining between them. Germline V gene data show CDR1 as SGHTA and CDR2 as FQGNSA.

The chain links TRBV7-2 to TRBJ1-3; D gene uncertain. The source is a woman aged 45-65 years with acute or convalescent COVID-19. The source material was peripheral blood. The chain's CDR3 is CASSLFAGRRASGNTIYF. The CDR3 coding sequence is TGTGCCAGCAGCTTATTTGCCGGGAGAAGAGCCTCTGGAAACACCATATATTTT.